One T cell receptor (beta chain) is described in this entry. This record comes from a study of blood T cell repertoires in COVID-19. At the level of the study: Donors in the United States, Italy and Spain gave samples during acute or convalescent COVID-19. From T cells, B-cell-depleted T cells, or PBMCs came the material, which was cDNA or gDNA.

Between the trimmed V and J ends, which lost 7 bases and 7 bases, there was a span of 22 bases. CDR1 and CDR2 from the germline V gene are MDHEN and SYDVKM. The CDR3 is made up of 15 amino acids. As originally analysed: Reference gene primer amplification in the assay estimated nucleated cell counts. The protocol was immunoSEQ multiplex PCR, while the TCRdb copy is restricted to in-frame clones and leaves out a portion. The V and J calls and the clone size are those of that table, but D and trimming were determined from the DNA. Of 200,000 or so clones listed, about 82% are singletons. Sequenced input: peripheral blood. This clonotype was sampled from a woman aged 25 to 39 with acute or convalescent COVID-19. V usage is TRBV28 and J usage is TRBJ1-2; D is perhaps TRBD1 (6 bases). The CDR3 loop reads CASITAVGGAFGYTF. DNA of the CDR3: TGTGCCAGCATAACTGCGGTAGGGGGGGCGTTTGGCTACACCTTC.